The 27 T cell receptor beta chains below come from one sample, sequenced in a study of cytomegalovirus exposure and HLA in healthy donors. PCR primers comprised 60 Vbeta and 13 Jbeta primers. Profiled with immunoSEQ multiplex PCR; TCRdb holds only in-frame clones, not every one. The sample yields approximately 150,000 clones, about 75% seen once. Specimen: PBMCs. The origin of the receptors is a man younger than 35 in good health and CMV-seropositive.

This chain joins TRBV5-5 and TRBJ2-3; 10 nucleotides line up with TRBD2. The CDR3 sequence is 14 residues long. The germline V gene encodes CDR1 SGHKS and CDR2 YYEKEE (reference sequence). After removal of 9 bases from V and 0 bases from J, the junction contained 4 bases not matched to a gene. CDR3 amino acids: CATSGLASTDTQYF. In DNA, the CDR3 is TGTGCCACCTCGGGACTAGCGAGCACAGATACGCAGTATTTT.

This rearrangement joins TRBV10-3 to TRBJ2-3; 7 nucleotides line up with TRBD2. Per the germline V gene, CDR1 is ENHRY and CDR2 is SYGVKD. There are 14 residues in the CDR3. V lost 4 bases to trimming and J lost 2 bases; unmatched junction nucleotides: 3. CDR3: CAISASGNTDTQYF. Here the CDR3 DNA reads TGTGCCATCAGTGCTAGCGGCAACACAGATACGCAGTATTTT.

The rearrangement uses TRBV13 and TRBJ2-1; D uncertain. Germline V gives CDR1 PRHDT, CDR2 FYEKMQ (reference sequence). Trimming took off 6 bases at V and 4 bases at J, with 13 bases between the two ends. The CDR3 runs 14 residues. The CDR3 here is CASRLAQEYNEQFF. CDR3 coding DNA: TGTGCCAGCAGGCTTGCCCAAGAGTACAATGAGCAGTTCTTC.

This clone has only a few counts. The chain has TRBV5-6 and TRBJ1-4; D is possibly TRBD1 (6 bases). The germline V gene encodes CDR1 SGHDT and CDR2 YYEEEE. The CDR3 length is 16 residues. The ends were cut back, 1 base at V and 2 bases at J, with 12 bases in the middle. CDR3 in amino acids: CASSLTGGGTNEKLFF. Here the CDR3 DNA reads TGTGCCAGCAGCTTGACAGGCGGGGGCACTAATGAAAAACTGTTTTTT.

The chain combines TRBV19 with TRBJ1-4, with TRBD1 as a possible D gene (5 bases). The V gene lost 7 bases and the J gene lost 0 bases, with 12 bases spanning the gap. This CDR3 is 15 amino acids long. Germline V CDR1 and CDR2: LNHDA, SQIVND (reference sequence). CDR3: CASTTGDATNEKLFF. Here the CDR3 DNA reads TGTGCCAGTACTACAGGAGACGCAACTAATGAAAAACTGTTTTTT.

V usage is TRBV15 and J usage is TRBJ2-3, with D perhaps TRBD1 (5 bases). Per the germline V gene, CDR1 is LNHNV and CDR2 is YYDKDF (reference sequence). This CDR3 has 16 residues. Trimming shortened V by 3 bases and J by 0 bases, and 13 bases separated the two germline ends. The CDR3 DNA reads TGTGCCACCAGCAGCCCCTTACAGGCTAGCACAGATACGCAGTATTTT. Translating gives CATSSPLQASTDTQYF.

The chain employs TRBV6-6 and TRBJ1-5; D may be TRBD1 (5 bases). Germline lookup yields CDR1 MNHNY and CDR2 SVGAGI (reference sequence). V gave up 7 bases and J gave up 7 bases, with 14 bases separating them. The CDR3 length is 13 residues. DNA of the CDR3: TGTGCCAGCACCGGCCAGGGTGGGCAGCCCCAGCATTTT. This translates into CASTGQGGQPQHF.

J is TRBJ1-3 and V is TRBV28; maybe TRBD1 (6 bases). Germline V gene data show CDR1 as MDHEN and CDR2 as SYDVKM. The CDR3 loop spans 15 amino acids. Trimming took 3 bases from V and 4 from J, leaving 13 bases between them. The CDR3 nucleotides are TGTGCCAGCAGTTTTACCGGCAGGGGCGGAAACACCATATATTTT. This gives the protein CASSFTGRGGNTIYF.

This clone was recorded a few times. V is TRBV4-1 and J is TRBJ2-1; perhaps TRBD2 as D (5 bases). The CDR3 spans 20 residues. The ends were cut back, 0 bases at V and 0 bases at J, with 21 bases in the middle. Germline CDR1 is MGHRA and CDR2 is YSYEKL. The CDR3 loop is CASSQDLRLAHASSYNEQFF. The CDR3 coding sequence is TGCGCCAGCAGCCAAGATCTGAGGCTAGCTCACGCTAGCTCCTACAATGAGCAGTTCTTC.

V and J are TRBV9 and TRBJ2-7; 9 nucleotides match TRBD2. J gave up 4 bases and V 3 bases, and 5 bases lay outside the gene matches. This CDR3 contains 14 residues. Germline loops: CDR1 SGDLS, CDR2 YYNGEE. The CDR3 sequence: CASSAGTSRYEQYV. CDR3 nucleotide sequence: TGTGCCAGCAGCGCCGGGACTAGCCGATACGAGCAGTACGTC.

This sequence joins TRBV28 and TRBJ1-2, with TRBD1 matching 9 bases. The junction had 7 bases not matched to a gene; V was cut back by 6 bases and J by 2 bases. The germline CDR1 and CDR2 sequences are MDHEN and SYDVKM. The CDR3 spans 15 residues. The CDR3 DNA is TGTGCCAGCAGAACACAGGGGGCTGCGAACTATGGCTACACCTTC. Translated: CASRTQGAANYGYTF.

This chain links TRBV4-1 with TRBJ2-5; TRBD2 aligns across 8 bases. The CDR3 runs 15 residues. Germline CDR1 is MGHRA and CDR2 is YSYEKL. V dropped 4 bases and J dropped 2; count of bases not matched to a gene: 6. CDR3 in DNA: TGCGCCAGCAGCCCGCACATAGCGGGGCAAGAGACCCAGTACTTC. Translating it yields CASSPHIAGQETQYF.

The V gene is TRBV25-1, the J gene TRBJ2-3, with TRBD1 as a possible D gene (6 bases). Germline assignment: CDR1 MGHDK and CDR2 SYGVNS. The length of the CDR3 is 16 residues. Trimming removed 2 bases from V and 0 bases from J, with 12 bases in between. In nucleotides, the CDR3 is TGTGCCAGCAGTGAAGGGGGCGGGCCTAGCACAGATACGCAGTATTTT. It codes for CASSEGGGPSTDTQYF. Combining the CDR3 with reference TRBV25-1 and TRBJ2-3 gives the whole variable domain EADIYQTPRYLVIGTGKKITLECSQTMGHDKMYWYQQDPGMELHLIHYSYGVNSTEKGDLSSESTVSRIRTEHFPLTLESARPSHTSQYLCASSEGGGPSTDTQYFGPGTRLTVL.

This clone was counted between two and nine times. Here the CDR3 DNA reads TGCGCCAGCAGCTTGGGGGACAGGGATTTGAACACTGAAGCTTTCTTT. This codes for CASSLGDRDLNTEAFF. The chain links TRBV5-1 to TRBJ1-1; TRBD1 matches at 9 bases. V shed 0 bases and J 0 bases; nucleotides not matched to a gene: 3. Looked up from germline, CDR1 is SGHRS and CDR2 is YFSETQ. The CDR3 extends over 16 amino acids.

This clone was counted a few times. The rearrangement uses TRBV28 and TRBJ2-1, with unresolved D. The V end was cut by 2 bases, the J end by 9 bases, with 8 bases between. Per germline, CDR1 MDHEN and CDR2 SYDVKM. CDR3 length: 12 residues. DNA of the CDR3: TGTGCCAGCAGTTTACTAGTCAGTGAGCAGTTCTTC. This encodes CASSLLVSEQFF.

CDR3 amino acids: CASSLASGGRETQYF. CDR3 nucleotide sequence: TGTGCCAGCAGCTTGGCTAGCGGGGGGCGAGAGACCCAGTACTTC. The rearrangement uses TRBV5-4 and TRBJ2-5; 11 bases map to TRBD2. This CDR3 region has 15 residues. Trimming at V came to 0 bases and at J to 4 bases, leaving 2 bases not matched to a gene. CDR1 SGHNT and CDR2 YYREEE come from the germline V gene (reference sequence).

J is TRBJ1-1 and V is TRBV7-3; TRBD1 aligns across 10 bases. Trimming cost V 5 bases and J 2 bases; bases outside gene matches: 8. CDR1 SGHTA and CDR2 FQGTGA come from the germline V gene. The CDR3 is made up of 16 amino acids. CDR3 amino acids: CASSKTGGIGNTEAFF. The CDR3 region has the DNA TGTGCCAGCAGCAAGACAGGGGGCATAGGAAACACTGAAGCTTTCTTT.

A few counts support this clone. The V gene is TRBV19, the J gene TRBJ2-5, with D maybe TRBD2 (5 bases). Trimming removed 8 bases at V and 4 bases at J, with 17 bases between. The CDR3 totals 14 residues. Germline-derived CDR1 and CDR2 are LNHDA and SQIVND (reference sequence). The CDR3 is CASASLGGPETQYF. DNA of the CDR3: TGTGCCAGTGCGTCACTAGGAGGCCCAGAGACCCAGTACTTC. Supplemented by reference TRBV19 and TRBJ2-5, the full variable domain reads DGGITQSPKYLFRKEGQNVTLSCEQNLNHDAMYWYRQDPGQGLRLIYYSQIVNDFQKGDIAEGYSVSREKKESFPLTVTSAQKNPTAFYLCASASLGGPETQYFGPGTRLLVL.

This chain connects TRBV21-1 to TRBJ2-3; the table assigns TRBD2, which was not confirmed against the DNA. TRBV21-1 is described as a pseudogene. The CDR3 totals 18 residues. CDR3 amino acids: CASSKGWGPRTSTDTQYF. DNA of the CDR3: TGTGCCAGCAGCAAAGGTTGGGGTCCCAGGACTAGCACAGATACGCAGTATTTT.

V gene TRBV5-6 combines with J gene TRBJ1-4; the D is unclear. This CDR3 has 13 residues. Trimming took 4 bases from V and 12 from J, leaving 16 bases between them. Germline V gene sequence: CDR1 SGHDT, CDR2 YYEEEE. The CDR3 DNA reads as TGTGCCAGCAGCCTTGGAGGCGGGCCAGAACTGTTTTTT. This translates into CASSLGGGPELFF.

The chain couples TRBV9 to TRBJ1-2, with TRBD1 identical over 8 bases. Germline V CDR1 and CDR2: SGDLS, YYNGEE. With V trimmed by 4 bases and J by 8 bases, 13 bases remained unmatched. This CDR3 spans 15 amino acids. CDR3 sequence: CASSSRTGLVWGYTF. The CDR3 bases are TGTGCCAGCAGCTCCCGGACAGGGTTGGTGTGGGGCTACACCTTC. Full variable domain (remainder filled in from reference TRBV9 and TRBJ1-2): DSGVTQTPKHLITATGQRVTLRCSPRSGDLSVYWYQQSLDQGLQFLIQYYNGEERAKGNILERFSAQQFPDLHSELNLSSLELGDSALYFCASSSRTGLVWGYTFGSGTRLTVV.

This clone has a handful of counts. The chain carries TRBV9 and TRBJ1-1; a weak D match, TRBD1 (6 bases). The CDR3 runs 15 residues. Trimming left V 0 bases short and J 4 bases short, with 13 bases between. Germline CDR1 is SGDLS and CDR2 is YYNGEE. The CDR3 loop is CASSVEGRGTTEAFF. The CDR3 nucleotides read TGTGCCAGCAGCGTAGAAGGCAGGGGAACCACTGAAGCTTTCTTT.

The rearrangement joins TRBV5-1 to TRBJ1-5, with 10 bases that match TRBD1. The V and J ends lost 0 bases and 15 bases, in that order; junction bases with no gene match: 12. Germline V gives CDR1 SGHRS, CDR2 YFSETQ. The CDR3 runs 15 residues. The CDR3 reads CASSLGPGQGKSRHF. CDR3 coding DNA: TGCGCCAGCAGCTTGGGGCCGGGACAGGGGAAGTCCCGGCATTTT.

This sequence joins TRBV19 and TRBJ2-3, with D perhaps matching TRBD2 (6 bases). Looked up from germline, CDR1 is LNHDA and CDR2 is SQIVND (reference sequence). V lost 1 base and J lost 4, with 12 bases in between. The CDR3 has 15 residues. In DNA form, the CDR3 reads TGTGCCAGTAGTATAGGTCTAGCGATTCCAGATACGCAGTATTTT. It specifies CASSIGLAIPDTQYF.

V gene TRBV12-2 combines with J gene TRBJ2-7; the table calls TRBD2, which could not be checked here. TRBV12-2 is a documented pseudogene. The CDR3 is made up of 14 amino acids. DNA of the CDR3: TGTGCAAGTCGCTTAGCCCGACTCCTCTACGAGCAGTACGTC. Its translation: CASRLARLLYEQYV.

The V call is TRBV6-6, the J call TRBJ2-7; 7 nucleotides align to TRBD1. V gave up 2 bases and J gave up 6 bases; unmatched junction bases: 7. This CDR3 comprises 14 residues. Germline loops: CDR1 MNHNY, CDR2 SVGAGI (reference sequence). CDR3 residues: CASSYHGTASEQYV. The CDR3 DNA follows: TGTGCCAGCAGTTACCATGGGACAGCTAGCGAGCAGTACGTC.

This clone was recorded a few times. The J gene is TRBJ2-5, the V gene TRBV6-5; 7 nucleotides agree with TRBD1. This CDR3 has 15 amino acids. Germline CDR1 MNHEY, CDR2 SVGAGI. V lost 0 bases to trimming and J lost 2 bases; unmatched junction nucleotides: 3. CDR3 coding DNA: TGTGCCAGCAGTTACTCCCGGGACAGACAAGAGACCCAGTACTTC. Its protein product is CASSYSRDRQETQYF.